These T cell receptor beta chains were read from a single sample in a study of blood T cells in healthy people across ages. TCRdb used MiXCR to reprocess the 5' RACE reads, holding one entry per CDR3 protein. This table holds 590,000 or so distinct CDR3 sequences, about 30% found once. The sample consisted of blood. These receptors all come from a woman of 80 years or more in good health. The CDR3 runs from the conserved cysteine through the conserved F or W. D genes are given only for firm matches. Size values are once, few and many counts, or a class for expanded clones, and some rows have none.

J: TRBJ2-6; length: 17; D: TRBD1; size: many; V: TRBV30; CDR3: CAWGETGLNSGANVLTF; DNA: TGTGCCTGGGGGGAGACAGGGCTGAACTCTGGGGCCAACGTCCTGACTTTC
J: TRBJ2-5; length: 15; D: NA; size: many; V: TRBV7-9; CDR3: CASSLALSGRGTQYF; DNA: TGTGCCAGCAGCTTAGCCCTTTCGGGCCGGGGGACCCAGTACTTC
J: TRBJ1-1; length: 13; D: NA; size: many; V: TRBV6-5; CDR3: CASSYSTGGEAFF; DNA: TGTGCCAGCAGTTACTCGACGGGGGGGGAAGCTTTCTTT
J: TRBJ2-1; length: 14; D: TRBD1; size: NA; V: TRBV7-3; CDR3: CASSMTGSYNEQFF; DNA: TGTGCCAGCAGCATGACAGGGAGCTACAATGAGCAGTTCTTC
J: TRBJ1-4; length: 13; D: NA; size: NA; V: TRBV20-1; CDR3: CSARDGVSEKLFF; DNA: TGCAGTGCTAGAGACGGGGTTTCGGAAAAACTGTTTTTT
J: TRBJ1-4; length: 16; D: NA; size: NA; V: TRBV6-6; CDR3: CAGSHTTARANEKLFF; DNA: TGTGCCGGCAGTCACACAACAGCTCGGGCTAATGAAAAACTGTTTTTT
J: TRBJ1-1; length: 18; D: TRBD1; size: many; V: TRBV6-5; CDR3: CASSYSIGAGQGNTEAFF; DNA: TGTGCCAGCAGTTACTCGATCGGGGCGGGACAGGGGAACACTGAAGCTTTCTTT
J: TRBJ2-2; length: 16; D: TRBD1; size: few; V: TRBV5-5; CDR3: CASSSQDRGLSGELFF; DNA: TGTGCCAGCAGCTCCCAGGACAGGGGGCTTTCCGGGGAGCTGTTTTTT
J: TRBJ2-4; length: 15; D: TRBD2; size: NA; V: TRBV12-3/TRBV12-4; CDR3: CASSLWGGDKNIQYF; DNA: TGTGCCAGCAGTTTATGGGGGGGGGACAAAAACATTCAGTACTTC
J: TRBJ1-2; length: 13; D: NA; size: many; V: TRBV29-1; CDR3: CSVEDAGSYGYTF; DNA: TGCAGCGTTGAAGATGCCGGGTCCTATGGCTACACCTTC
J: TRBJ2-3; length: 15; D: TRBD1; size: many; V: TRBV30; CDR3: CAWRGTGEFTDTQYF; DNA: TGTGCCTGGAGAGGAACAGGGGAGTTCACAGATACGCAGTATTTT
J: TRBJ1-1; length: 14; D: NA; size: many; V: TRBV19; CDR3: CASSPRGRRTEAFF; DNA: TGTGCCAGTAGTCCGAGGGGGAGGCGAACTGAAGCTTTCTTT
J: TRBJ2-5; length: 15; D: NA; size: few; V: TRBV5-4; CDR3: CASSFLGGASREQYF; DNA: TGTGCCAGCAGCTTTTTGGGGGGCGCGAGTAGGGAGCAGTACTTC
J: TRBJ2-7; length: 15; D: TRBD2; size: many; V: TRBV2; CDR3: CASSASGGASYEQYF; DNA: TGTGCCAGCAGTGCATCGGGGGGGGCCTCCTACGAGCAGTACTTC
J: TRBJ1-1; length: 15; D: TRBD1; size: many; V: TRBV5-1; CDR3: CASSNRQGLNTEAFF; DNA: TGCGCCAGCAGCAACCGACAGGGCTTGAACACTGAAGCTTTCTTT
J: TRBJ1-5; length: 16; D: NA; size: many; V: TRBV18; CDR3: CASSPGLAHSNQPQHF; DNA: TGTGCCAGCTCCCCAGGTTTGGCACATAGCAATCAGCCCCAGCATTTT
J: TRBJ1-6; length: 14; D: NA; size: many; V: TRBV6-5; CDR3: CASRTRTLRAALHF; DNA: TGTGCCAGCAGGACTAGGACCTTACGAGCAGCCCTCCACTTT
J: TRBJ2-1; length: 16; D: TRBD2; size: many; V: TRBV27; CDR3: CASSSRLAGRYNEQFF; DNA: TGTGCCAGCAGTTCCAGACTAGCGGGGCGTTACAATGAGCAGTTCTTC
J: TRBJ2-3; length: 15; D: NA; size: NA; V: TRBV12-3/TRBV12-4; CDR3: CASRSTGTITDAQYF; DNA: TGTGCCAGCAGAAGTACCGGGACGATCACAGATGCGCAGTATTTT
J: TRBJ2-5; length: 14; D: TRBD1; size: many; V: TRBV10-3; CDR3: CAISGLGQSETQYF; DNA: TGTGCCATCAGTGGGTTGGGACAGAGCGAGACCCAGTACTTC
J: TRBJ1-5; length: 14; D: NA; size: few; V: TRBV6-2/TRBV6-3; CDR3: CASSHSYSNQPQHF; DNA: TGTGCCAGCAGCCACAGTTATAGCAATCAGCCCCAGCATTTT
J: TRBJ2-4; length: 17; D: TRBD2; size: many; V: TRBV28; CDR3: CASSSPSGAAAKNIQYF; DNA: TGTGCCAGCAGTTCACCTAGCGGGGCGGCAGCCAAAAACATTCAGTACTTC
J: TRBJ2-7; length: 15; D: TRBD2; size: many; V: TRBV12-3/TRBV12-4; CDR3: CASSLLTGGLNEQYF; DNA: TGTGCCAGCAGTTTACTTACGGGGGGGCTCAACGAGCAGTACTTC
J: TRBJ2-7; length: 16; D: NA; size: many; V: TRBV20-1; CDR3: CSARDNSGHLAYEQYF; DNA: TGCAGTGCTAGAGATAATTCGGGACACTTAGCCTACGAGCAGTACTTC
J: TRBJ2-3; length: 16; D: TRBD1; size: many; V: TRBV11-2; CDR3: CASSFNRGRGTDTQYF; DNA: TGTGCCAGCAGCTTTAACAGGGGGCGCGGCACAGATACGCAGTATTTT
J: TRBJ2-7; length: 12; D: NA; size: many; V: TRBV12-3/TRBV12-4; CDR3: CASSLANGAEYF; DNA: TGTGCCAGCAGTTTAGCTAACGGGGCAGAGTACTTC
J: TRBJ2-7; length: 16; D: NA; size: NA; V: TRBV28; CDR3: CASSLWFSPSSYEQYF; DNA: TGTGCCAGCAGTTTATGGTTCAGCCCCAGCTCCTACGAGCAGTACTTC
J: TRBJ2-5; length: 15; D: NA; size: NA; V: TRBV28; CDR3: CASSLEYLPGETQYF; DNA: TGTGCCAGCAGTTTAGAGTACCTTCCTGGGGAGACCCAGTACTTC
J: TRBJ1-1; length: 15; D: TRBD1; size: NA; V: TRBV20-1; CDR3: CSARAADRGDTEAFF; DNA: TGCAGTGCTAGAGCCGCTGACAGGGGAGACACTGAAGCTTTCTTT
J: TRBJ2-7; length: 15; D: NA; size: NA; V: TRBV20-1; CDR3: CSARVTGGPTYEQYF; DNA: TGCAGTGCTAGAGTCACCGGGGGCCCCACCTACGAGCAGTACTTC
J: TRBJ2-5; length: 14; D: NA; size: NA; V: TRBV4-2; CDR3: CASSQDWEGETQYF; DNA: TGTGCCAGCAGCCAAGATTGGGAAGGAGAGACCCAGTACTTC
J: TRBJ1-1; length: 15; D: TRBD1; size: many; V: TRBV5-1; CDR3: CASSSDRVGSSEAFF; DNA: TGCGCCAGCAGCTCGGACAGGGTTGGTTCTTCAGAAGCTTTCTTT